This T cell receptor beta chain was captured in a study of T cells in narcolepsy. This CDR3 contains 13 residues. With 0 bases removed from V and 6 bases from J, the gap between germline ends came to 8 bases. Per germline, CDR1 MNHNY and CDR2 SVGAGI (reference sequence). Sequencing was performed with immunoSEQ multiplex PCR; in TCRdb, only in-frame clones are kept and a portion is missing. The sample gives 30,000 to 35,000 clones, 75% to 85% of which show up once; around 2.6% is in the top ten. The sequencing input was CD45RA- memory CD4+ T cells from PBMCs. The sequence was collected from a human donor with narcolepsy. The chain joins TRBV6-6 to TRBJ1-2; D remains ambiguous. Here the CDR3 reads CASSYSTHDGYTF. The CDR3 coding sequence is TGTGCCAGCAGTTACTCGACACACGATGGCTACACCTTC.